This TCR beta chain derives from a study of blood T cell repertoires in COVID-19 (TCRdb year 2020). As for the study more broadly: Collaborator samples came from the United States, Italy and Spain and covered acute and convalescent phases of COVID-19. HLA class I and class II types, where available, came from metadata supplied by the sample provider rather than from assay-based typing. Sample metadata almost always included a de-identified subject ID, COVID-19 status, age in years and sex. The repertoires were released in a freely available public database intended as a resource for research on the immune response to SARS-CoV-2. Samples came from the ongoing ImmuneRACE study (first 160 participants) plus 1,254 subjects from 6 global collaborators. The prospective study material was composed of cDNA or gDNA derived from T cells, B-cell-depleted T cells, or PBMCs. Deeply sampled blood TCRbeta repertoires from subjects exposed to, actively infected with, or recovered from COVID-19 were included in the dataset. What the work shows at the level of the full study, not this receptor alone: The amount of clinical and demographic metadata varied by source and participant and was provided uncurated.

CDR1 and CDR2 are drawn from the germline V gene: SNHLY, FYNNEI. V is pruned by 7 bases and J by 1 base, leaving 7 bases of the junction without a gene match. The CDR3 runs 15 amino acids, cysteine and phenylalanine included. The read is trimmed to its CDR3 DNA, 45 bases read in frame from base 1. TCRbeta CDR3 regions were amplified from genomic DNA by means of the immunoSEQ Assay, a bias-controlled multiplex PCR. In the original analysis: Nucleated cell counts per sample were estimated from amplification of reference gene primers within the assay. To quantify the absolute abundance of each unique TCRbeta CDR3 rearrangement, sequence reads were collapsed and filtered. Productive Simpson clonality was computed per sample as the square root of Simpson's diversity index over productive rearrangements. The source is immuneACCESS, and TCRdb retained only in-frame sequences with V and J called. Part of the clones is not carried over; for the studies checked, unresolved V genes explain less than half of this, and the remainder is unexplained. V and J calls and clone size follow that table, whereas D and trimming were derived from the DNA. The sample data list 200,000 to 250,000 clones, and 88% of these were observed just once. In total, the top ten clones hold approximately 3.5% of the sample.

In the case of this clone: Its antigen remains undetermined. Per-base qualities were not stored, and no clone one base away is much larger.

In the prospective study, participants were roughly 18 to 100 years old, resided in about two dozen geographic areas of the United States, and were enrolled through a virtual design. To assign participants to cohorts, the prospective study relied on clinical history that participants themselves reported in a screening survey and a study questionnaire. A participant counted as exposed if, within 2 weeks of entering the study, that participant had been in contact with someone who had a PCR-confirmed or clinician-diagnosed COVID-19 case. Mobile phlebotomists in the prospective study collected whole blood, serum and a nasopharyngeal or oropharyngeal swab from every participant. Over a 2-month period, participants in the prospective study had the option of providing additional blood draws and questionnaires. Prospective study blood samples were shipped either frozen or at room temperature before DNA extraction.

The origin of this receptor is a woman aged 30 to 39 who had been exposed to COVID-19. Rearrangement joined TRBV2 to TRBJ1-5; the central 7 bases match TRBD1. The sample comprised PBMCs or T cells enriched from blood (not recorded which). The CDR3 region reads CASKVLQGSNQPQHF. The nucleotides are TGTGCCAGCAAAGTACTACAGGGGAGCAATCAGCCCCAGCATTTT.